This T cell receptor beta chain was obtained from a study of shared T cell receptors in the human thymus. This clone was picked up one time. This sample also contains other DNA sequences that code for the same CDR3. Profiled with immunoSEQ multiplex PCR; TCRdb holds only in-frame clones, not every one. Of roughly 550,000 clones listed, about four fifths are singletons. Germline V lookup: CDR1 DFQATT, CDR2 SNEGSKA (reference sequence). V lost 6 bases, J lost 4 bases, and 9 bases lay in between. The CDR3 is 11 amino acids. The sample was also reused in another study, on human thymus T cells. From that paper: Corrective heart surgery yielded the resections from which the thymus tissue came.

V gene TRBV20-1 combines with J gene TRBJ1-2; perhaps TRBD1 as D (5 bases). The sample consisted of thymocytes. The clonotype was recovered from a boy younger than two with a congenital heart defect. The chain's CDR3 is CSATTGYGYTF. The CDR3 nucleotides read TGCAGTGCAACTACAGGCTATGGCTACACCTTC.